These T cell receptor beta chains were read from a single sample in a study of blood T cell repertoires in COVID-19. Generated by immunoSEQ multiplex PCR, the TCRdb table keeps only in-frame clones and is missing some. The sample shows roughly 100,000 clones, roughly 86% of them seen only once. Sequenced input: peripheral blood. The origin of the receptors is a man between 45 and 60 years old with active or convalescent COVID-19. The CDR3 runs from the conserved cysteine through the conserved F or W. A D gene is named only where the DNA matches it firmly. Part of the rows lack a size; the others show once, few, many or a class for expanded clones.

V gene	D gene	clone size	J gene	CDR3 DNA	CDR3 protein
TRBV14	.	.	TRBJ1-5	TGTGCCAGCAGCCTTAGTGGGGGGGATCAGCCCCAGCATTTT	CASSLSGGDQPQHF
TRBV7-9	.	.	TRBJ2-3	TGTGCCAGCAGCTTAAAGGGGATTGAGGAGAGGACAGATACGCAGTATTTT	CASSLKGIEERTDTQYF
TRBV9	.	.	TRBJ1-1	TGTGCCAGCAGCGAGGACAGGAACACTGAAGCTTTCTTT	CASSEDRNTEAFF
TRBV3-1/TRBV3-2	.	.	TRBJ1-5	TGTGCCAGCACGCTAGGGGGGGATCAGCCCCAGCATTTT	CASTLGGDQPQHF
TRBV10-3	.	.	TRBJ2-3	TGTGCCATCAGTGAGTCGCTGCGGGGCACAGATACGCAGTATTTT	CAISESLRGTDTQYF
TRBV28	TRBD1	.	TRBJ2-1	TGTGCCAGCAGTCCTACCGGGACAGGGCAGGACAATGAGCAGTTCTTC	CASSPTGTGQDNEQFF
TRBV4-1	.	.	TRBJ2-2	TGCGCCAGCAGCCAAGTATGGCAAAGTCTTCCGAGGTATACCGGGGAGCTGTTTTTT	CASSQVWQSLPRYTGELFF
TRBV7-9	.	.	TRBJ2-7	TGTGCCAGCAGCTTATCGCCAGGCACCTCCTACGAGCAGTACTTC	CASSLSPGTSYEQYF
TRBV5-1	TRBD2	.	TRBJ2-5	TGCGCCAGTTTTACGGGGGGGCCCGGTTTTGAGACCCAGTACTTC	CASFTGGPGFETQYF
TRBV3-1/TRBV3-2	.	once	TRBJ2-3	TGTGCCAGCGGTGGGAGTAGCACAGATACGCAGTATTTT	CASGGSSTDTQYF
TRBV18	.	.	TRBJ1-3	TGTGCCAGCTCACCAAAGGGGGCTGGAAACACCATATATTTT	CASSPKGAGNTIYF
TRBV4-3	.	few	TRBJ1-5	TGCGCCAGCAGCCAACAGGGGAGCAATCAGCCCCAGCATTTT	CASSQQGSNQPQHF
TRBV20-1	.	.	TRBJ2-3	TGCAGTGCTACTGACCCCCCGAGCACAGATACGCAGTATTTT	CSATDPPSTDTQYF
TRBV28	.	.	TRBJ2-6	TGTGCCAGCAGTCCATCAGGGTCTGGGGCCAACGTCCTGACTTTC	CASSPSGSGANVLTF
TRBV25-1	.	few	TRBJ2-1	TGTGCCAGCAAAAGGGGGGGTTCCTACAATGAGCAGTTCTTC	CASKRGGSYNEQFF
TRBV28	.	few	TRBJ1-4	TGTGCCAGCAGTTTTAGGGGTGGGCGCGGTGAAAAACTGTTTTTT	CASSFRGGRGEKLFF
TRBV19	TRBD1	.	TRBJ1-5	TGTGCCAGTAGTACGCAGACAGGGAATCAGCCCCAGCATTTT	CASSTQTGNQPQHF
TRBV5-1	TRBD1	.	TRBJ2-2	TGCGCCAGCAGCCCCGGGACAGGGCTCGGGGAGCTGTTTTTT	CASSPGTGLGELFF
TRBV19	TRBD1	.	TRBJ2-2	TGTGCCAGTAGTATCCAGGGACAGGTGAACACCGGGGAGCTGTTTTTT	CASSIQGQVNTGELFF
TRBV7-2	.	.	TRBJ1-5	TGTGCCAGCAGCTTATCCGGACTGAACTATCAGCCCCAGCATTTT	CASSLSGLNYQPQHF
TRBV28	.	.	TRBJ1-2	TGTGCCACCTGGGGGGTGGATAACTATGGCTACACCTTC	CATWGVDNYGYTF
TRBV7-2	TRBD1	.	TRBJ2-5	TGTGCCAGCAGCTTAGACAGGGGGCGCGAGACCCAGTACTTC	CASSLDRGRETQYF
TRBV24-1	TRBD1	.	TRBJ2-3	TGTGCCACCAAACCCGGGACAGTCACAGATACGCAGTATTTT	CATKPGTVTDTQYF
TRBV30	.	.	TRBJ1-4	TGTGCCTGGACCCAGGGAACAACTGAAAAACTGTTTTTT	CAWTQGTTEKLFF
TRBV30	TRBD1	.	TRBJ1-2	TGTGCCTGGAGTCGACAGGGTCATGGCTACACCTTC	CAWSRQGHGYTF
TRBV14	.	.	TRBJ1-6	TGTGCCAGCAGCCAAGTCTTCGACAGAAATTCACCCCTCCACTTT	CASSQVFDRNSPLHF
TRBV18	.	.	TRBJ1-6	TGTGCCAGCTCCCCCGTCGGGAAGGACTCCTATAATTCACCCCTCCACTTT	CASSPVGKDSYNSPLHF
TRBV15	TRBD1	once	TRBJ2-1	TGTGCCACCAGCACTCCGGGACAGGGGTGGTCCTACAATGAGCAGTTCTTC	CATSTPGQGWSYNEQFF
TRBV7-9	TRBD1	once	TRBJ2-2	TGTGCCAGCGCCGGGACAGCAAACACCGGGGAGCTGTTTTTT	CASAGTANTGELFF
TRBV29-1	.	.	TRBJ2-7	TGCAGCGTTGGAAGGCTAGCGAACAACGAGCAGTACTTC	CSVGRLANNEQYF
TRBV19	TRBD1	.	TRBJ2-6	TGTGCCAGTACCCCACCGGGACAGGGGTCCTCTGGGGCCAACGTCCTGACTTTC	CASTPPGQGSSGANVLTF
TRBV10-3	.	.	TRBJ1-2	TGTGCCATCAACGTCGGCGGCTCCTATGGCTACACCTTC	CAINVGGSYGYTF
TRBV28	TRBD1	.	TRBJ1-1	TGTGCCAGCAGTTCGGGACAGGAAAACACTGAAGCTTTCTTT	CASSSGQENTEAFF
TRBV25-1	.	.	TRBJ1-3	TGTGCCAGCAGTGACAGGACAGCCCTCTCTGGAAACACCATATATTTT	CASSDRTALSGNTIYF
TRBV11-2	.	few	TRBJ1-2	TGTGCCAGCAGCTTACAGGATCGGGGAACCTATGGCTACACCTTC	CASSLQDRGTYGYTF
TRBV5-1	TRBD1	once	TRBJ2-5	TGCGCCAGCAGCTCGGGACAGGGGGCGAGGGAGGGGACCCAGTACTTC	CASSSGQGAREGTQYF
TRBV29-1	.	once	TRBJ2-4	TGCAGCGTTGGACAGACACGGCGAGCCAAAAACATTCAGTACTTC	CSVGQTRRAKNIQYF
TRBV11-2	.	.	TRBJ2-5	TGTGCCAGCAGCTTCGGAGGGACTGGAGAGACCCAGTACTTC	CASSFGGTGETQYF
TRBV5-5	.	once	TRBJ2-5	TGTGCCAGCAGCTCCGGGTGGGTCCAAGAGACCCAGTACTTC	CASSSGWVQETQYF
TRBV10-3	TRBD1	.	TRBJ2-3	TGTGCCATCAGTGACGCCGGGACAGGGTTTCAAGATACGCAGTATTTT	CAISDAGTGFQDTQYF
TRBV29-1	.	.	TRBJ2-5	TGCAGCGCTAAGGGGGAGACCCAGTACTTC	CSAKGETQYF
TRBV7-2	.	.	TRBJ1-2	TGTGCCAGCAGCTCACAGGTGGTGTCAAGGGGTAACTATGGCTACACCTTC	CASSSQVVSRGNYGYTF
TRBV28	.	.	TRBJ1-5	TGTGCCAGCTTAAATAGCAATCAGCCCCAGCATTTT	CASLNSNQPQHF
TRBV4-3	.	.	TRBJ2-5	TGCGCCAGCAGCCAAGACAGGGGTACGGAGACCCAGTACTTC	CASSQDRGTETQYF
TRBV2	.	.	TRBJ2-6	TGTGCCAGCAGTGAGCAGAACTCTGGGGCCAACGTCCTGACTTTC	CASSEQNSGANVLTF
TRBV7-2	.	.	TRBJ2-2	TGTGCCAGCAGCTCTTATTGGGGGGGCAACACCGGGGAGCTGTTTTTT	CASSSYWGGNTGELFF
TRBV5-1	.	.	TRBJ1-2	TGCGCCAGCAGAGAGGAGGGTCCACTCTATGGCTACACCTTC	CASREEGPLYGYTF
TRBV18	TRBD1	.	TRBJ1-2	TGTGCCAGCTCACCAGACAGGGGCTATGGCTACACCTTC	CASSPDRGYGYTF
TRBV5-8	TRBD2	.	TRBJ2-5	TGTGCCAGCAGCGGCAGGACTAGCGGGGGAGAGACCCAGTACTTC	CASSGRTSGGETQYF
TRBV27	TRBD1	.	TRBJ2-5	TGTGCCAGCAGTTTCCAGGGGGCTGAAGAGACCCAGTACTTC	CASSFQGAEETQYF
TRBV19	.	.	TRBJ1-2	TGTGCCAGTAAGACAGAAAACTATGGCTACACCTTC	CASKTENYGYTF
TRBV6-2/TRBV6-3	TRBD2	few	TRBJ2-1	TGTGCCAGCAGTTACTCGGGACTAGCGGGGGGAGGTGAGCAGTTCTTC	CASSYSGLAGGGEQFF
TRBV18	TRBD1	.	TRBJ2-1	TGTGCCAGCTCCCAAATTCTAGGACAGGGCAATGAGCAGTTCTTC	CASSQILGQGNEQFF
TRBV5-6	TRBD1	.	TRBJ1-2	TGTGCCAGCAGCTTGGGGACAGGGAGGACCTATGGCTACACCTTC	CASSLGTGRTYGYTF
TRBV19	.	once	TRBJ1-5	TGTGCCAGTAGCAGGGAATATAGCAATCAGCCCCAGCATTTT	CASSREYSNQPQHF